A selection of T cell receptor beta chains follows, all from one sample in a study of T cells in narcolepsy. The repertoire was sequenced with immunoSEQ multiplex PCR; TCRdb's copy has only in-frame clones and lacks some. The sample lists about 30,000 clones, roughly 77% seen once, with about 1.1% in the top ten. Material for sequencing was CD45RA- memory CD4+ T cells from PBMCs. Source of these receptors: a human donor with narcolepsy. The CDR3 runs from the conserved cysteine through the conserved F or W. The D gene is left open where the match is weak.

CDR3,J,D,V
CSVGGGGTEAFF,TRBJ1-1,-,TRBV29-1
CASSYYGTGRQDTQYF,TRBJ2-3,TRBD1,TRBV6-5
CASSSVVAGNTIYF,TRBJ1-3,-,TRBV5-8
CASRRELAGGPVTLNEQFF,TRBJ2-1,TRBD2,TRBV6-4
CASSARTGDSPLHF,TRBJ1-6,TRBD1,TRBV7-9
CAFSGGPDSPLHF,TRBJ1-6,-,TRBV30
CAYRESGNQPQHF,TRBJ1-5,-,TRBV28
CASRDRGRYNEQFF,TRBJ2-1,TRBD1,TRBV27
CASSWRETQYF,TRBJ2-5,-,TRBV5-6
CASSVAPGVGYEQYF,TRBJ2-7,-,TRBV9
CSTRDILGEQYF,TRBJ2-7,-,TRBV29-1
CASSPRATNTEAFF,TRBJ1-1,-,TRBV11-3
CASNSWGVYNEQFF,TRBJ2-1,-,TRBV5-4
CASSLQTGTVNEQFF,TRBJ2-1,-,TRBV5-1
CASSFGGAETQYF,TRBJ2-5,TRBD2,TRBV5-6
CASSFGTTGGRETQYF,TRBJ2-5,TRBD2,TRBV7-9
CASSSNGGNEQFF,TRBJ2-1,-,TRBV4-3
CASSLTVSPGGTQYF,TRBJ2-5,-,TRBV7-3
CASSPRTRKNIQYF,TRBJ2-4,-,TRBV6-5
CASREGVGTGELFF,TRBJ2-2,-,TRBV10-2
CASRAQGAEGGNQPQHF,TRBJ1-5,TRBD1,TRBV19